These 29 T cell receptor beta chains originate from one sample sequenced in a study of cytomegalovirus exposure and HLA in healthy donors. A multiplex PCR was run with 60 Vbeta primers and 13 Jbeta primers. Profiled with immunoSEQ multiplex PCR; TCRdb holds only in-frame clones, not every one. Of fewer than 150,000 clones in the sample, more than 75% were seen once. Sequenced input: PBMCs. These receptors were obtained from a male donor in good health and CMV-seronegative.

V usage is TRBV9 and J usage is TRBJ2-3; 9 nucleotides line up with TRBD2. Per germline, CDR1 SGDLS and CDR2 YYNGEE. The CDR3 is 16 amino acids. V lost 2 bases to trimming and J lost 1 base; unmatched junction nucleotides: 5. CDR3 DNA sequence: TGTGCCAGCAGCGTTCAAGCGGGGGGTCGCACAGATACGCAGTATTTT. Encoded protein: CASSVQAGGRTDTQYF.

The chain joins TRBV5-1 to TRBJ1-2, with 9 bases fitting TRBD1. The CDR3 has 15 residues. V lost 3 bases, J lost 5 bases, and 8 bases stayed unmatched. Germline V CDR1 and CDR2: SGHRS, YFSETQ. DNA of the CDR3: TGCGCCAGCAGCTCGAGACAGGGGGTGGGTTATGGCTACACCTTC. The encoded protein is CASSSRQGVGYGYTF.

The chain has TRBV7-8 and TRBJ1-1, with a tentative D call TRBD1 (5 bases). The CDR3 loop spans 13 amino acids. With 6 bases removed from V and 3 bases from J, the gap between germline ends came to 11 bases. Germline CDR1 and CDR2: SGHVS and FQNEAQ. The CDR3 here is CASSLSRDTEAFF. CDR3 coding DNA: TGTGCCAGCAGTCTTAGCAGGGACACTGAAGCTTTCTTT.

Written as DNA, the CDR3 is TGTGCCAGCAGCTTTGAGGTGGCTAATGAAAAACTGTTTTTT. Translation gives CASSFEVANEKLFF. The chain couples TRBV7-9 to TRBJ1-4; D not certain. The germline CDR1 and CDR2 sequences are SEHNR and FQNEAQ (reference sequence). The CDR3 is 14 amino acids. V dropped 3 bases and J dropped 3 bases, with 8 bases sitting between them.

The chain couples TRBV5-4 to TRBJ1-2; D gene unclear. Germline V gene data show CDR1 as SGHNT and CDR2 as YYREEE (reference sequence). Deletions cut 2 bases from V and 3 bases from J, with 26 bases between. The CDR3 has 19 residues. The CDR3 loop is CASSFKQSKAVQRHYGYTF. CDR3 bases: TGTGCCAGCAGCTTTAAACAGAGCAAAGCGGTCCAGAGACACTATGGCTACACCTTC.

The chain couples TRBV4-1 to TRBJ2-7; TRBD2 aligns across 10 bases. The length of the CDR3 is 16 residues. Trimming cost V 8 bases and J 3 bases; bases outside gene matches: 13. Germline V lookup: CDR1 MGHRA, CDR2 YSYEKL. CDR3 in DNA: TGCGCCAGCCGCAAACCACTAGCGGGGAAATTCTACGAGCAGTACTTC. As protein: CASRKPLAGKFYEQYF.

This rearrangement joins TRBV28 to TRBJ2-3, with a possible D match to TRBD2 (6 bases). Trimming took 5 bases from V and 3 from J, leaving 15 bases between them. The length of the CDR3 is 15 residues. CDR1 and CDR2 (germline): MDHEN, SYDVKM. CDR3: CASSPRRGVTDTQYF. In DNA form, the CDR3 reads TGTGCCAGCAGTCCCCGGAGGGGAGTAACAGATACGCAGTATTTT.

The rearrangement links TRBV5-6 to TRBJ2-2; a weak D match, TRBD2 (6 bases). V was pared by 3 bases and J by 2 bases, with 8 bases between. Germline V gives CDR1 SGHDT, CDR2 YYEEEE. This CDR3 region has 14 residues. The CDR3 protein is CASSWAGNTGELFF. The CDR3 DNA reads TGTGCCAGCAGCTGGGCGGGAAACACCGGGGAGCTGTTTTTT.

The table lists this clone with a few counts. For the CDR3, the DNA is TGTGCCAGCCCCGATTCTAACCGGGACAGGCTATCCTACGAGCAGTACTTC. Its translation: CASPDSNRDRLSYEQYF. The V call is TRBV28, the J call TRBJ2-7; 8 bases fit TRBD1. After removal of 8 bases from V and 1 base from J, the junction contained 16 bases not matched to a gene. The CDR3 contains 17 residues. Germline V gene sequence: CDR1 MDHEN, CDR2 SYDVKM.

J is TRBJ1-2 and V is TRBV5-1, with D possibly matching TRBD1 (5 bases). The CDR3 loop spans 14 amino acids. Germline V gives CDR1 SGHRS, CDR2 YFSETQ. The germline V and J ends were trimmed by 0 bases and 3 bases, with 9 bases remaining between them. CDR3 coding DNA: TGCGCCAGCAGCTTGGGTGACAGCTACTATGGCTACACCTTC. This sequence encodes CASSLGDSYYGYTF.

As to this clone: Other DNA sequences in the sample encode the same CDR3. V and J are TRBV9 and TRBJ2-1; tentatively, D is TRBD1 (5 bases). The CDR3 runs 15 residues. Germline loops: CDR1 SGDLS, CDR2 YYNGEE. V was trimmed by 2 bases and J by 3 bases, leaving 12 bases between them. DNA for the CDR3: TGTGCCAGCAGCGTTGAACAGGCTAACTACAATGAGCAGTTCTTC. It specifies CASSVEQANYNEQFF.

In the case of this clone: Other DNA variants within this sample encode the same CDR3. The V and J genes are TRBV5-1 and TRBJ2-2; D unresolved. With 2 bases removed from V and 3 bases from J, the gap between germline ends came to 5 bases. In germline, CDR1 is SGHRS, CDR2 YFSETQ. This CDR3 contains 13 residues. The CDR3 sequence: CASSLGDTGELFF. CDR3 DNA sequence: TGCGCCAGCAGCTTAGGAGACACCGGGGAGCTGTTTTTT.

This chain uses TRBV30 with TRBJ1-1; 7 nucleotides match TRBD1. This CDR3 is 14 amino acids long. Germline V gene data show CDR1 as GTSNPN and CDR2 as SVGIG (reference sequence). Trimming took 1 base from V and 9 from J; bases not matched to a gene: 11. Here the CDR3 reads CAWSESLGTAKAFF. The CDR3 DNA sequence: TGTGCCTGGAGTGAATCTTTAGGGACAGCAAAAGCTTTCTTT. The full variable domain, rest sourced from reference TRBV30 and TRBJ1-1, is SQTIHQWPATLVQPVGSPLSLECTVEGTSNPNLYWYRQAAGRGLQLLFYSVGIGQISSEVPQNLSASRPQDRQFILSSKKLLLSDSGFYLCAWSESLGTAKAFFGQGTRLTVV.

The rearrangement uses TRBV4-1 and TRBJ1-4, with D unresolved. Germline assignment: CDR1 MGHRA and CDR2 YSYEKL. V was cut by 7 bases and J by 7 bases, with 19 bases left in between. The CDR3 extends over 15 amino acids. CDR3 region: CASTLMVDSGEKLFF. Written as DNA, the CDR3 is TGCGCCAGCACCCTTATGGTGGATTCAGGTGAAAAACTGTTTTTT.

The chain joins TRBV7-6 to TRBJ2-7; tentatively, D is TRBD1 (6 bases). V lost 5 bases and J 2 bases, leaving 10 bases between the germline ends. Germline V gene data show CDR1 as SGHVS and CDR2 as FNYEAQ. CDR3 length: 13 amino acids. The CDR3 sequence: CASSPTGTYEQYF. The CDR3 DNA is TGTGCCAGCAGCCCGACAGGAACCTACGAGCAGTACTTC.

This clone was detected once. CDR3 sequence (DNA): TGCGCCAGCAGCCAAGACTACTCGGCTAGCGGGGGGGCCTGGAGTTACGAGCAGTACTTC. Translating it yields CASSQDYSASGGAWSYEQYF. The chain joins TRBV4-3 to TRBJ2-7; TRBD2 matches 12 bases. Per the germline V gene, CDR1 is LGHNA and CDR2 is YSLEER. The CDR3 extends over 20 amino acids. V gave up 0 bases and J gave up 4 bases; unmatched junction bases: 16.

This rearrangement joins TRBV10-2 to TRBJ2-1; no definite D call. Per germline, CDR1 WSHSY and CDR2 SAAADI. Trimming shortened V by 4 bases and J by 6 bases, and 4 bases separated the two germline ends. The CDR3 spans 11 residues. Written as DNA, the CDR3 is TGCGCCAGCAGTGCCCTCAATGAGCAGTTCTTC. Protein sequence: CASSALNEQFF.

This rearrangement joins TRBV2 to TRBJ2-7; 12 bases align to TRBD2. V lost 4 bases, J lost 13 bases, and 8 bases stayed unmatched. Germline loops: CDR1 SNHLY, CDR2 FYNNEI. The CDR3 totals 13 residues. CDR3 amino acids: CASSGLAGVEFYF. The CDR3, as DNA: TGTGCCAGCAGTGGACTAGCGGGGGTCGAATTCTACTTC. Complete variable domain (other parts from reference TRBV2 and TRBJ2-7): EPEVTQTPSHQVTQMGQEVILRCVPISNHLYFYWYRQILGQKVEFLVSFYNNEISEKSEIFDDQFSVERPDGSNFTLKIRSTKLEDSAMYFCASSGLAGVEFYFGPGTRLTVT.

CDR3 protein: CASSFRSGSYTEAFF. DNA of the CDR3: TGTGCCAGCAGCTTCCGGTCCGGGAGCTACACTGAAGCTTTCTTT. The rearrangement uses TRBV11-2 and TRBJ1-1; D unclear. V lost 3 bases and J 3 bases, leaving 14 bases between the germline ends. Germline V lookup: CDR1 SGHAT, CDR2 FQNNGV. CDR3 length equals 15 residues.

The chain employs TRBV7-9 and TRBJ1-2; 8 bases match TRBD1. The junction had 10 bases not matched to a gene; V was cut back by 8 bases and J by 8 bases. Germline values: CDR1 SEHNR, CDR2 FQNEAQ (reference sequence). CDR3 length equals 13 residues. The CDR3 region has the DNA TGTGCCAGCGGGATCGACAGGGGATGGGGCTACACCTTC. Its protein product is CASGIDRGWGYTF.

V gene TRBV7-9 combines with J gene TRBJ1-4; 9 bases line up with TRBD1. This CDR3 has 15 residues. The V gene's germline CDR1 is SEHNR and CDR2 FQNEAQ (reference sequence). With 4 bases clipped from V and 8 bases from J, the junction kept 8 bases outside the gene matches. The CDR3 coding sequence is TGTGCCAGCAGCTCATCCGGGACAGGGATAGAAAAACTGTTTTTT. This translates into CASSSSGTGIEKLFF.

The gene calls are TRBV9 and TRBJ2-1; D might be TRBD1 (6 bases). Looked up from germline, CDR1 is SGDLS and CDR2 is YYNGEE. The CDR3 runs 14 residues. V gave up 3 bases and J gave up 9 bases, with 16 bases separating them. The CDR3 spells CASSAQTGSGEQFF. The CDR3 DNA is TGTGCCAGCAGCGCCCAAACAGGGTCCGGTGAGCAGTTCTTC.

This chain links TRBV30 with TRBJ1-5; the match to TRBD1 covers 8 bases. The V gene's germline CDR1 is GTSNPN and CDR2 SVGIG (reference sequence). This CDR3 has 15 amino acids. With 1 base clipped from V and 4 bases from J, the junction kept 6 bases outside the gene matches. The chain's CDR3 is CAWSAGTGNNQPQHF. Here the CDR3 DNA reads TGTGCCTGGAGTGCCGGGACAGGTAATAATCAGCCCCAGCATTTT.

The V gene is TRBV15, the J gene TRBJ2-3, with D possibly matching TRBD1 (5 bases). Germline V gene sequence: CDR1 LNHNV, CDR2 YYDKDF (reference sequence). Trimming left V 2 bases short and J 6 bases short, with 6 bases between. This CDR3 has 12 amino acids. The CDR3: CATSRYRDTQYF. CDR3 nucleotides: TGTGCCACCAGCAGATACAGGGATACGCAGTATTTT.

The chain uses TRBV7-9 and TRBJ1-1; TRBD1 agrees at 8 bases. CDR3 length equals 17 residues. Germline values: CDR1 SEHNR, CDR2 FQNEAQ (reference sequence). J was trimmed by 4 bases and V by 5 bases; bases with no gene match: 15. CDR3 in DNA: TGTGCCAGCAGCCCCCAATGGCAGGGGGCGGATTTCACTGAAGCTTTCTTT. This sequence encodes CASSPQWQGADFTEAFF.

The chain recombines TRBV5-6 with TRBJ1-6; TRBD1 agrees at 8 bases. CDR3 length: 16 residues. The germline V gene encodes CDR1 SGHDT and CDR2 YYEEEE. J lost 10 bases, V lost 2 bases, and 11 bases had no gene match. The chain's CDR3 is CASSFPGGAFESPLHF. CDR3 coding DNA: TGTGCCAGCAGCTTTCCAGGGGGCGCGTTCGAATCACCCCTCCACTTT.

In this sample, this clone turned up a few times. This chain uses TRBV7-6 with TRBJ1-2, with 7 bases fitting TRBD1. The junction had 1 base not matched to a gene; V was cut back by 4 bases and J by 5 bases. CDR3 length: 12 residues. The germline V gene encodes CDR1 SGHVS and CDR2 FNYEAQ. The CDR3 DNA sequence: TGTGCCAGCAGCTCGACAGGGTATGGCTACACCTTC. Its protein product is CASSSTGYGYTF.

This chain joins TRBV5-8 and TRBJ2-7; 8 nucleotides match TRBD2. Trimming cost V 2 bases and J 1 base; bases outside gene matches: 5. This CDR3 region has 15 residues. CDR1 and CDR2 from the germline V gene are SGHTS and YDEGEE. CDR3 nucleotide sequence: TGTGCCAGCAGCTTTAGACTAGCGAAGTCCTACGAGCAGTACTTC. Translation gives CASSFRLAKSYEQYF.

V usage is TRBV27 and J usage is TRBJ1-1, with a weak D call TRBD1 (5 bases). The germline V gene encodes CDR1 MNHEY and CDR2 SMNVEV (reference sequence). The CDR3 extends over 17 amino acids. V was cut by 6 bases and J by 0 bases, with 20 bases left in between. The CDR3 sequence is CASRSTWLRGLNTEAFF. CDR3 bases: TGTGCCAGCAGATCAACCTGGCTTAGGGGTCTGAACACTGAAGCTTTCTTT.